Following are 28 T cell receptor beta chains from one sample sequenced in a study of blood T cell repertoires in COVID-19. Here immunoSEQ multiplex PCR was the method, and the copy in TCRdb shows in-frame clones only, minus some. The sample includes about 98,000 clones, 65% to 85% seen only once; the top ten take approximately 11%. Sequencing was performed on peripheral blood. These TCRs come from a woman older than 75 with acute or convalescent COVID-19.

V gene TRBV5-1 combines with J gene TRBJ2-5; a weak D match, TRBD2 (5 bases). The CDR3 runs 15 residues. The germline CDR1 and CDR2 sequences are SGHRS and YFSETQ. V lost 0 bases to trimming and J lost 2 bases, with 11 bases between them. CDR3 bases: TGCGCCAGCAGCTTGGTTGGGGAGCCACAAGAGACCCAGTACTTC. It encodes CASSLVGEPQETQYF.

Only a few counts were recorded for this clone. The chain employs TRBV10-3 and TRBJ1-1, with 7 bases identical to TRBD1. CDR3 length: 19 residues. In germline, CDR1 is ENHRY, CDR2 SYGVKD. V shed 0 bases and J 2 bases; nucleotides not matched to a gene: 15. For the CDR3, the DNA is TGTGCCATCAGTGAGTCGATCGGGGGACAGACAAGCCCTAACACTGAAGCTTTCTTT. Encoded protein: CAISESIGGQTSPNTEAFF.

This chain links TRBV5-6 with TRBJ1-6; the D gene is possibly TRBD1 (6 bases). Trimming stripped 4 bases from V and 7 bases from J, with 12 bases between. CDR3 length equals 14 residues. From germline, CDR1 is SGHDT and CDR2 YYEEEE. For the CDR3, the DNA is TGTGCCAGCAGCGTTACAGGGAACAATTCACCCCTCCACTTT. Protein sequence: CASSVTGNNSPLHF.

The gene calls are TRBV27 and TRBJ2-2, with a weak D call TRBD1 (6 bases). This CDR3 contains 17 residues. Germline V gives CDR1 MNHEY, CDR2 SMNVEV (reference sequence). V lost 5 bases, J lost 2 bases, and 18 bases lay in between. CDR3 amino acids: CASSPRARGDNTGELFF. Here the CDR3 DNA reads TGTGCCAGCAGTCCCAGAGCCAGGGGCGATAACACCGGGGAGCTGTTTTTT.

V and J are TRBV19 and TRBJ1-2, with 8 nucleotides matching TRBD1. Per the germline V gene, CDR1 is LNHDA and CDR2 is SQIVND (reference sequence). There are 15 residues in the CDR3. The V gene end was trimmed by 6 bases and the J gene end by 4 bases; junction bases not matched to a gene: 10. The CDR3 protein is CASSRQGSSAYGYTF. The CDR3 DNA follows: TGTGCCAGTAGCAGACAGGGGTCTTCTGCCTATGGCTACACCTTC.

This clone was observed a few times. The rearrangement links TRBV29-1 to TRBJ1-1; D is unclear. V gave up 6 bases and J gave up 2 bases, with 13 bases separating them. Germline V gene sequence: CDR1 SQVTM, CDR2 ANQGSEA. The CDR3 loop spans 13 amino acids. The CDR3 here is CSVESNENTEAFF. The CDR3 region has the DNA TGCAGCGTCGAGTCAAACGAAAACACTGAAGCTTTCTTT. Full variable domain (missing parts from reference TRBV29-1 and TRBJ1-1): SAVISQKPSRDICQRGTSLTIQCQVDSQVTMMFWYRQQPGQSLTLIATANQGSEATYESGFVIDKFPISRPNLTFSTLTVSNMSPEDSSIYLCSVESNENTEAFFGQGTRLTVV.

The V call is TRBV10-3, the J call TRBJ1-3; 10 bases match TRBD1. Germline values: CDR1 ENHRY, CDR2 SYGVKD. There are 16 residues in the CDR3. Trimming removed 6 bases from V and 2 bases from J; junction bases left unmatched: 7. Here the CDR3 reads CAISQTGGSAGNTIYF. The CDR3 nucleotides are TGTGCCATCAGCCAGACAGGGGGCAGTGCTGGAAACACCATATATTTT.

The V call is TRBV6-5, the J call TRBJ2-3; D might be TRBD1 (6 bases). Germline lookup yields CDR1 MNHEY and CDR2 SVGAGI. V lost 7 bases, J lost 0 bases, and 14 bases lay in between. The CDR3 is made up of 15 amino acids. CDR3 loop: CASNPDSPSTDTQYF. CDR3 sequence (DNA): TGTGCCAGCAACCCGGACAGTCCGAGCACAGATACGCAGTATTTT.

V usage is TRBV2 and J usage is TRBJ1-5, with 7 nucleotides matching TRBD1. With 3 bases clipped from V and 15 bases from J, the junction kept 11 bases outside the gene matches. This CDR3 contains 13 residues. The germline V gene encodes CDR1 SNHLY and CDR2 FYNNEI. The chain's CDR3 is CASSETSTGHLHF. In nucleotides, the CDR3 is TGTGCCAGCAGTGAGACGTCGACAGGGCATCTGCATTTT.

V and J are TRBV4-2 and TRBJ1-5; tentative D call: TRBD1 (5 bases). Deletions cut 0 bases from V and 6 bases from J, with 9 bases between. This CDR3 comprises 14 residues. Germline V gene sequence: CDR1 LGHNA, CDR2 YNFKEQ. The CDR3 protein is CASSQDVGGQPQHF. The CDR3 bases are TGTGCCAGCAGCCAAGATGTGGGGGGTCAGCCCCAGCATTTT.

The chain is built from TRBV3-1 (or the pseudogene TRBV3-2) and TRBJ2-2, with 7 bases identical to TRBD2. Germline CDR1 reads LGHDT; CDR2 reads YNNKEL (reference sequence). The CDR3 extends over 14 amino acids. Germline trimming cut 3 bases from V and 5 bases from J; bases unmatched to any gene: 3. DNA of the CDR3: TGTGCCAGCAGCCAGGCGGGGGTAACCGGGGAGCTGTTTTTT. It is translated as CASSQAGVTGELFF.

The CDR3 nucleotides are TGCGCCAGCAATCCTACCGGGACAAGCGACGAGCAGTACTTC. Encoded protein: CASNPTGTSDEQYF. J is TRBJ2-7 and V is TRBV5-1; D is possibly TRBD1 (6 bases). Germline lookup yields CDR1 SGHRS and CDR2 YFSETQ. V was cut by 6 bases and J by 5 bases, with 18 bases left in between. The CDR3 spans 14 residues.

This clone showed up just a few times. The chain links TRBV28 to TRBJ1-5; D possibly corresponds to TRBD1 (6 bases). This CDR3 has 15 amino acids. CDR1 MDHEN and CDR2 SYDVKM come from the germline V gene. The V and J ends lost 6 bases and 4 bases respectively, with 16 bases between them. CDR3 nucleotide sequence: TGTGCCAGCAGGCCCCAGGGGATGCGGAATCAGCCCCAGCATTTT. Translation: CASRPQGMRNQPQHF.

The V and J genes are TRBV18 and TRBJ1-1; a weak D match, TRBD1 (6 bases). Per the germline V gene, CDR1 is KGHSH and CDR2 is LQKENI. The CDR3 length is 15 residues. Trimming removed 4 bases from V and 1 base from J, with 13 bases in between. The CDR3 bases are TGTGCCAGCTCACAGCTCGGGGGGGCGAACACTGAAGCTTTCTTT. Its protein is CASSQLGGANTEAFF.

The chain employs TRBV19 and TRBJ1-6; D is unclear. The germline CDR1 and CDR2 sequences are LNHDA and SQIVND (reference sequence). The ends were cut back, 7 bases at V and 7 bases at J, with 17 bases in the middle. This CDR3 spans 15 amino acids. CDR3 sequence (DNA): TGTGCCAGTACCCCCACCGGGGATAGAAATTCACCCCTCCACTTT. Its protein product is CASTPTGDRNSPLHF.

The chain uses TRBV7-3 and TRBJ2-3; 13 bases line up with TRBD2. Germline V gives CDR1 SGHTA, CDR2 FQGTGA. Trimming at V came to 3 bases and at J to 2 bases, leaving 8 bases not matched to a gene. The CDR3 extends over 18 amino acids. The CDR3 is CASSLGRTSGGFTDTQYF. CDR3 sequence (DNA): TGTGCCAGCAGCTTGGGGCGGACTAGCGGGGGATTCACAGATACGCAGTATTTT.

This clone has only a few counts. This chain joins TRBV18 and TRBJ2-7; maybe TRBD2 (6 bases). The CDR3 is 14 amino acids. V lost 8 bases, J lost 3 bases, and 17 bases lay in between. The germline CDR1 and CDR2 sequences are KGHSH and LQKENI. The DNA for the CDR3 is TGTGCCAGCCTTGAGGGACTCGGTAACTACGAGCAGTACTTC. Translation: CASLEGLGNYEQYF.

The chain recombines TRBV15 with TRBJ1-4; 7 bases match TRBD1. Trimming at V came to 1 base and at J to 8 bases, leaving 7 bases not matched to a gene. The germline V gene has CDR1 LNHNV and CDR2 YYDKDF (reference sequence). This CDR3 has 15 amino acids. In nucleotides, the CDR3 is TGTGCCACCAGCAGAGTTATAGGGGGCGAGGAAAAACTGTTTTTT. Residues: CATSRVIGGEEKLFF.

The V call is TRBV27, the J call TRBJ2-3; 8 bases map to TRBD2. Losses at the gene ends were 8 bases for V and 2 bases for J; bases not matched to a gene: 9. The CDR3 has 15 amino acids. Germline values: CDR1 MNHEY, CDR2 SMNVEV (reference sequence). The DNA of the CDR3 is TGTGCCAGCTACCCTCTCGGGGGGGACACAGATACGCAGTATTTT. It is translated as CASYPLGGDTDTQYF.

This clone was counted a few times. The CDR3 DNA follows: TGTGCCATCAGTGGGACAGTCGATCAGCCCCAGCATTTT. Translated: CAISGTVDQPQHF. This rearrangement joins TRBV10-3 to TRBJ1-5; D is possibly TRBD1 (6 bases). The ends were cut back, 4 bases at V and 5 bases at J, with 9 bases in the middle. The V gene's germline CDR1 is ENHRY and CDR2 SYGVKD. The CDR3 is 13 residues long.

The chain combines TRBV5-4 with TRBJ1-6; D possibly corresponds to TRBD1 (5 bases). V was clipped by 3 bases and J by 4 bases, with 11 bases between them. Germline lookup yields CDR1 SGHNT and CDR2 YYREEE (reference sequence). This CDR3 spans 15 amino acids. CDR3 nucleotide sequence: TGTGCCAGCAGCTCCGGGACTGGGTATAATTCACCCCTCCACTTT. The encoded protein is CASSSGTGYNSPLHF.

The chain carries TRBV7-2 and TRBJ1-1; TRBD1 agrees at 7 bases. V was pared by 1 base and J by 3 bases, with 8 bases of the junction left unmatched. CDR1 and CDR2 (germline): SGHTA, FQGNSA. CDR3 length equals 16 residues. The CDR3 DNA follows: TGTGCCAGCAGCTTAGGGGGTAGGGGGCTTGACACTGAAGCTTTCTTT. It translates to CASSLGGRGLDTEAFF.

V gene TRBV10-3 combines with J gene TRBJ1-2; no firm D call. This CDR3 is 13 amino acids long. V was clipped by 4 bases and J by 7 bases, with 13 bases between them. The germline V gene encodes CDR1 ENHRY and CDR2 SYGVKD. This CDR3 is CAISGEPRGGYTF. CDR3 nucleotides: TGTGCCATCAGTGGGGAACCACGGGGTGGCTACACCTTC.

V and J are TRBV18 and TRBJ1-2; perhaps TRBD1 as D (6 bases). The germline CDR1 and CDR2 sequences are KGHSH and LQKENI. Trimming cost V 4 bases and J 6 bases, with 12 bases left between them. The length of the CDR3 is 13 residues. CDR3 residues: CASSLKGHDGYTF. The CDR3, as DNA: TGTGCCAGCTCACTTAAGGGACACGATGGCTACACCTTC.

The V and J genes are TRBV3-1 (or the pseudogene TRBV3-2) and TRBJ1-6; D gene unclear. V lost 1 base to trimming and J lost 0 bases, with 19 bases between them. Germline CDR1 and CDR2: LGHDT and YNNKEL (reference sequence). The CDR3 loop spans 20 amino acids. The CDR3 region has the DNA TGTGCCAGCAGCCAAGGGCATTCGGGTTCCTGGAGCTCCTATAATTCACCCCTCCACTTT. The encoded protein is CASSQGHSGSWSSYNSPLHF.

The chain is built from TRBV11-2 and TRBJ2-2, with TRBD2 matching over 9 bases. The junction had 10 bases not matched to a gene; V was cut back by 0 bases and J by 2 bases. This CDR3 spans 19 amino acids. The germline CDR1 and CDR2 sequences are SGHAT and FQNNGV. This chain's CDR3 is CASSLDLRGGRGNTGELFF. The CDR3 DNA reads as TGTGCCAGCAGCTTAGATCTGCGGGGGGGCCGAGGTAACACCGGGGAGCTGTTTTTT.

J is TRBJ1-5 and V is TRBV28; D remains unclear. The CDR3 has 12 amino acids. Germline V gene sequence: CDR1 MDHEN, CDR2 SYDVKM. V was pared by 6 bases and J by 7 bases, with 10 bases between. The CDR3 is CASRTGMQPQHF. The CDR3 DNA is TGTGCCAGCAGAACGGGGATGCAGCCCCAGCATTTT. The variable domain in full, completed from reference TRBV28 and TRBJ1-5, reads DVKVTQSSRYLVKRTGEKVFLECVQDMDHENMFWYRQDPGLGLRLIYFSYDVKMKEKGDIPEGYSVSREKKERFSLILESASTNQTSMYLCASRTGMQPQHFGDGTRLSIL.

CDR3 protein: CASSAQAGEGTEAFF. CDR3 sequence (DNA): TGTGCCAGCAGCGCCCAGGCAGGGGAGGGCACTGAAGCTTTCTTT. The chain combines TRBV9 with TRBJ1-1, with a possible D match to TRBD1 (6 bases). The CDR3 length is 15 residues. Germline lookup yields CDR1 SGDLS and CDR2 YYNGEE. V dropped 3 bases and J dropped 4 bases, with 16 bases sitting between them.